This T cell receptor beta chain emerged from a study of blood T cell repertoires in COVID-19. Some clones are missing from TCRdb's copy, which holds only in-frame ones; the method was immunoSEQ multiplex PCR. The sample contains about 73,000 clones, approximately 88% of which appear only once. V was pared by 4 bases and J by 0 bases, with 10 bases between. The CDR3 contains 15 residues. Per germline, CDR1 SGHDT and CDR2 YYEEEE. The sequencing sample was made of peripheral blood. This chain links TRBV5-6 with TRBJ1-4; TRBD1 might be the D (6 bases). The receptor was isolated from a man older than 75 with active or convalescent COVID-19. In DNA form, the CDR3 reads TGTGCCAGCAGCAAGACAGGTGCAACTAATGAAAAACTGTTTTTT. Protein: CASSKTGATNEKLFF.